This T cell receptor (beta chain) emerged from a study of PD-1 blockade in classical Hodgkin lymphoma. All the patients suffered relapse after autologous stem cell transplantation, and brentuximab vedotin exposure differed. Generated by immunoSEQ multiplex PCR, the TCRdb table keeps only in-frame clones and is missing some. This table has about 43,000 clones, around three quarters appearing once. The clonotype originates from a human donor with classical Hodgkin lymphoma. The sequences come from peripheral blood mononuclear cells (PBMCs), collected before the second cycle of nivolumab.

CDR3 region: CASSLARLAGADTKETQYF. For the CDR3, the DNA is TGTGCCAGCAGCTTAGCGCGTCTAGCGGGAGCTGATACAAAAGAGACCCAGTACTTC. The chain joins TRBV7-6 to TRBJ2-5; 10 bases fit TRBD2. V lost 0 bases and J lost 3; bases outside the gene matches: 13. CDR3 size: 19 residues. Germline V CDR1 and CDR2: SGHVS, FNYEAQ.